A selection of T cell receptor beta chains follows, all from one sample in a study of blood T cells in healthy people across ages. One entry per CDR3 protein results from TCRdb running MiXCR on the 5' RACE reads. The table lists about 640,000 distinct CDR3 sequences, roughly 58% of them singletons, with around 37% in the top ten. Sample: blood. Receptors originate from a man aged 60-69 years in good health. The CDR3 runs from the conserved cysteine through the conserved F or W. Fields, in order: CDR3 DNA, CDR3 protein, clone size, V gene, D gene, J gene. The D gene is left open where the match is weak. Clone size is not always given. Where it is, it says once, few, many or a class for expanded clones.

CDR3 DNA: TGTGCCAGCACCCACGGGGGAATTCGAGAGACCCAGTACTTC; CDR3 protein: CASTHGGIRETQYF; clone size: few; V gene: TRBV25-1; D gene: -; J gene: TRBJ2-5
CDR3 DNA: TGTGCCAGCAGTGACCAAGAAGAGACCCAGTACTTC; CDR3 protein: CASSDQEETQYF; clone size: many; V gene: TRBV2; D gene: -; J gene: TRBJ2-5
CDR3 DNA: TGTGCCAGCAGCCCCCGGGCAGTGGGGAATCAGCCCCAGCATTTT; CDR3 protein: CASSPRAVGNQPQHF; clone size: -; V gene: TRBV4-2; D gene: -; J gene: TRBJ1-5
CDR3 DNA: TGTGCCAGCAGCTTGGTGGGGGAGGCCTCCTACGAGCAGTACTTC; CDR3 protein: CASSLVGEASYEQYF; clone size: once; V gene: TRBV5-6; D gene: -; J gene: TRBJ2-7
CDR3 DNA: TGTGCCAGCAGTTTGAGGAGCGGGGGTCCTAACATTATCTCCTACAATGAGCAGTTCTTC; CDR3 protein: CASSLRSGGPNIISYNEQFF; clone size: once; V gene: TRBV27; D gene: TRBD2; J gene: TRBJ2-1
CDR3 DNA: TGTGCCAGCAAACCGGGACAGGGCTACGAGCAGTACTTC; CDR3 protein: CASKPGQGYEQYF; clone size: -; V gene: TRBV6-1; D gene: TRBD1; J gene: TRBJ2-7
CDR3 DNA: TGCAGCGTTGGGCAGGGTAGTATATACGAGCAGTACTTC; CDR3 protein: CSVGQGSIYEQYF; clone size: -; V gene: TRBV29-1; D gene: -; J gene: TRBJ2-7
CDR3 DNA: TGTGCCACGTGGGGGGGCCAACTCGCGTACGAGCAGTACTTC; CDR3 protein: CATWGGQLAYEQYF; clone size: few; V gene: TRBV10-3; D gene: -; J gene: TRBJ2-7
CDR3 DNA: TGTGCCAGCAGCTTAGGGAAACGGGGGGCCGACACAGATACGCAGTATTTT; CDR3 protein: CASSLGKRGADTDTQYF; clone size: -; V gene: TRBV7-9; D gene: -; J gene: TRBJ2-3
CDR3 DNA: TGTGCCAGCAGCTTAGTTAGCGGGGGGTACAATGAGCAGTTCTTC; CDR3 protein: CASSLVSGGYNEQFF; clone size: few; V gene: TRBV5-1; D gene: TRBD2; J gene: TRBJ2-1
CDR3 DNA: TGTGCCAGCAGCCTTTCTACCCACATTCAGTACTTC; CDR3 protein: CASSLSTHIQYF; clone size: -; V gene: TRBV5-8; D gene: -; J gene: TRBJ2-4
CDR3 DNA: TGCGCCAGCAGCCAAGATCGTGGGTTTGGGGATGAGCAGTTCTTC; CDR3 protein: CASSQDRGFGDEQFF; clone size: -; V gene: TRBV4-1; D gene: -; J gene: TRBJ2-1
CDR3 DNA: TGCAGTGCTGACCGGGATAGCGGGGGGGCTTCCTACGAGCAGTACTTC; CDR3 protein: CSADRDSGGASYEQYF; clone size: -; V gene: TRBV20-1; D gene: TRBD2; J gene: TRBJ2-7
CDR3 DNA: TGCAGTGCTAGAGATTCCCTCGGGACAGCAAATTCACCCCTCCACTTT; CDR3 protein: CSARDSLGTANSPLHF; clone size: -; V gene: TRBV20-1; D gene: TRBD1; J gene: TRBJ1-6